The text below deals with one T cell receptor (beta chain). The antigen remains unidentified. Amplification started from genomic DNA. Multiplex PCR with 30 forward and 13 reverse primers amplified the TCR beta CDR3. TCRdb reanalysed the multiplex PCR reads using MiXCR and keeps one entry per CDR3 protein. This sample carries about 250,000 distinct CDR3 sequences, roughly 48% of them seen once, and the ten largest clones take roughly an eighth. The data were taken from a study of type 1 and type 2 diabetes patients. Study information: Samples came from type 1 diabetic, type 2 diabetic or nondiabetic people, recruited in China. General study results and limits: Both CD4+ and CD8+ type 2 diabetes repertoires showed significantly higher diversity than type 1.

Trimming removed 4 bases at V and 0 bases at J, with 14 bases between. Germline V CDR1 and CDR2: SGHRS, YFSETQ. The CDR3 is made up of 16 amino acids. All diabetic donors were classified as either type 1 or type 2 diabetes. Specimen: peripheral blood mononuclear cells (PBMCs). The sequence derives from a man aged 18 to 29 with type 2 diabetes. The chain links TRBV5-1 to TRBJ2-1; weak D call: TRBD2 (5 bases). This CDR3 is CASSPVEASSYNEQFF. The DNA for the CDR3 is TGCGCCAGCAGCCCTGTGGAGGCTTCCTCCTACAATGAGCAGTTCTTC.